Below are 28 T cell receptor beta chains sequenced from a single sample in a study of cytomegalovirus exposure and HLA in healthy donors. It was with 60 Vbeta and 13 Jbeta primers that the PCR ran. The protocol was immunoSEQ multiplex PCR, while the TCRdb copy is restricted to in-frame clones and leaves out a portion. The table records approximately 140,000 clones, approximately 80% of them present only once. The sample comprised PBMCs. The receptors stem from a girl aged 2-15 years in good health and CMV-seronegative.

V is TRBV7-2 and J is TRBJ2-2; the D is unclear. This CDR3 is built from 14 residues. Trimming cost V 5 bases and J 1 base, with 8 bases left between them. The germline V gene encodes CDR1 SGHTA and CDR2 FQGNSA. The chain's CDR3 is CASSPSRNTGELFF. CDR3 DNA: TGTGCCAGCAGCCCATCGAGGAACACCGGGGAGCTGTTTTTT.

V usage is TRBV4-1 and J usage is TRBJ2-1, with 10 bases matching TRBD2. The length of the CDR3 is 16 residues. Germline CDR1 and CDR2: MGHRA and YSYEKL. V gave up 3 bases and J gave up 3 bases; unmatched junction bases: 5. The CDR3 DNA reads TGCGCCAGCAGCCAGGGCCTAGCGGGGGTCTACAATGAGCAGTTCTTC. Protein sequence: CASSQGLAGVYNEQFF.

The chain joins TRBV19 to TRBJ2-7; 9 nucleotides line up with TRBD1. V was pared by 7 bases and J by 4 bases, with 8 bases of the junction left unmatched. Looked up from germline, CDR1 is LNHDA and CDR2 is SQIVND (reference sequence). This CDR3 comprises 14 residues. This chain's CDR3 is CASKRTGEGYEQYF. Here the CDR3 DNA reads TGTGCCAGTAAAAGGACAGGGGAAGGTTACGAGCAGTACTTC. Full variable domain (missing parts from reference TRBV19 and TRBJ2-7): DGGITQSPKYLFRKEGQNVTLSCEQNLNHDAMYWYRQDPGQGLRLIYYSQIVNDFQKGDIAEGYSVSREKKESFPLTVTSAQKNPTAFYLCASKRTGEGYEQYFGPGTRLTVT.

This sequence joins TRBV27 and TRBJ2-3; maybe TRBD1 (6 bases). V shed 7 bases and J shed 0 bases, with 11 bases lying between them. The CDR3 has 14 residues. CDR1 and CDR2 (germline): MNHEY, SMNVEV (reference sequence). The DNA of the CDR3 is TGTGCCAGCACCGTCAGGGGTAGCACAGATACGCAGTATTTT. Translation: CASTVRGSTDTQYF.

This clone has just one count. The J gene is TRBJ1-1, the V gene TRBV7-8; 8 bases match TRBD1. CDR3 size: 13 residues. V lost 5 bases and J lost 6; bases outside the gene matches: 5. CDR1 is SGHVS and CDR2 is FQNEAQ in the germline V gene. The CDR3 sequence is CASSLRGRAEAFF. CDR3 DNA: TGTGCCAGCAGCCTCAGGGGGCGCGCTGAAGCTTTCTTT.

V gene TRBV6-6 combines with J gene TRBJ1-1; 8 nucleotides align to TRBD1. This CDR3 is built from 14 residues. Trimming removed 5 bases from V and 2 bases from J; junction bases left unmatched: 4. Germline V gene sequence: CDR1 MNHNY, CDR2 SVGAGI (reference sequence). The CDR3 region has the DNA TGTGCCAGCAGTGGACAGGGTGGAAACACTGAAGCTTTCTTT. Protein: CASSGQGGNTEAFF.

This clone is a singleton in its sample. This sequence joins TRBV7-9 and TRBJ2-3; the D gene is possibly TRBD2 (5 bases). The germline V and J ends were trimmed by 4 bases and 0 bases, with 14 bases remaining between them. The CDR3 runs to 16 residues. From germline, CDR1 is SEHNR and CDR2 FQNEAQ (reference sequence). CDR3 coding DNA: TGTGCCAGCAGCTACCGACACGGGGATAGCACAGATACGCAGTATTTT. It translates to CASSYRHGDSTDTQYF. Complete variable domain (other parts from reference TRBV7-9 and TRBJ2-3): DTGVSQNPRHKITKRGQNVTFRCDPISEHNRLYWYRQTLGQGPEFLTYFQNEAQLEKSRLLSDRFSAERPKGSFSTLEIQRTEQGDSAMYLCASSYRHGDSTDTQYFGPGTRLTVL.

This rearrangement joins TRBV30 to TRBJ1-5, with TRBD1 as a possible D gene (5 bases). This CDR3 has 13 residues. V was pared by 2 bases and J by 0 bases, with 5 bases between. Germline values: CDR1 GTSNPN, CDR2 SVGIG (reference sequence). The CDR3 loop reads CAWSQGSNQPQHF. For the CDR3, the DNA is TGTGCCTGGAGTCAGGGTAGCAATCAGCCCCAGCATTTT.

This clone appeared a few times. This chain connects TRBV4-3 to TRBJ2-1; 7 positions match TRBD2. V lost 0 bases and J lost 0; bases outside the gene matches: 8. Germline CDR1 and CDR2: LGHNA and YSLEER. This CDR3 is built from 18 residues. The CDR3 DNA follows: TGCGCCAGCAGCCAAGATATCGTTACGGGGGGCTCCTACAATGAGCAGTTCTTC. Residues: CASSQDIVTGGSYNEQFF.

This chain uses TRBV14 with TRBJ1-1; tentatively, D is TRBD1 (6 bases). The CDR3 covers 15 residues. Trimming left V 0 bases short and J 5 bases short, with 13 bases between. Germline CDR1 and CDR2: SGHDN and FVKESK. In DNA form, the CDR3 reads TGTGCCAGCAGCCAAGATCTTGCAGGGGTAACTGAAGCTTTCTTT. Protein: CASSQDLAGVTEAFF.

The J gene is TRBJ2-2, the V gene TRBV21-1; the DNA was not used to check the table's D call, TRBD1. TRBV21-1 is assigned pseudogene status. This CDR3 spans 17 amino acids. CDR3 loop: CASSKAGQVPNTGELFF. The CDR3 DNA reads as TGTGCCAGCAGCAAGGCCGGACAAGTACCGAACACCGGGGAGCTGTTTTTT.

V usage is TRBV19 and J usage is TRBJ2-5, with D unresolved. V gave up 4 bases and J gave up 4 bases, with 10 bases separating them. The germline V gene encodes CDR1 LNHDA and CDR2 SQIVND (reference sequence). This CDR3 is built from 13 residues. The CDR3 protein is CASSTSRLETQYF. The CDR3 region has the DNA TGTGCCAGTAGTACCAGCAGGCTAGAGACCCAGTACTTC.

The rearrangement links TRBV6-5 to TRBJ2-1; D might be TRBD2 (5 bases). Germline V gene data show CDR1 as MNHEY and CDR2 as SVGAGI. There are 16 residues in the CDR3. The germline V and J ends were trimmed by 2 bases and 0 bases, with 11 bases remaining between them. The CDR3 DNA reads TGTGCCAGCAGTTACGGATCTAGCAGCTCCTACAATGAGCAGTTCTTC. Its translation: CASSYGSSSSYNEQFF.

CDR3 protein: CASSKGLAGFNEQFF. DNA of the CDR3: TGTGCCAGCAGTAAAGGACTAGCGGGGTTCAATGAGCAGTTCTTC. V is TRBV6-5 and J is TRBJ2-1; 12 nucleotides agree with TRBD2. Germline CDR1 is MNHEY and CDR2 is SVGAGI. This CDR3 has 15 amino acids. V gave up 5 bases and J gave up 6 bases; unmatched junction bases: 5.

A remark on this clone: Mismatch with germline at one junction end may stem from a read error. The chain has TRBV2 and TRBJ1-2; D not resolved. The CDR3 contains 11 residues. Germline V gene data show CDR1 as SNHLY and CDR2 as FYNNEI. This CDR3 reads CASSAPVARAF. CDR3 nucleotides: TGTGCCAGCAGTGCCCCAGTGGCTCGGGCCTTC. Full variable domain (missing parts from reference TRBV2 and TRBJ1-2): EPEVTQTPSHQVTQMGQEVILRCVPISNHLYFYWYRQILGQKVEFLVSFYNNEISEKSEIFDDQFSVERPDGSNFTLKIRSTKLEDSAMYFCASSAPVARAFGSGTRLTVV.

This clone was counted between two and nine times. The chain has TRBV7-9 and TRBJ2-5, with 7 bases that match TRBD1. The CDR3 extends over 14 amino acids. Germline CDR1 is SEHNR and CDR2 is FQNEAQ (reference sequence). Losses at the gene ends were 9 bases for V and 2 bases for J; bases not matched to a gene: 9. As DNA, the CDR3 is TGTGCCAGTTGTGACAGGGCACAACAAGAGACCCAGTACTTC. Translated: CASCDRAQQETQYF.

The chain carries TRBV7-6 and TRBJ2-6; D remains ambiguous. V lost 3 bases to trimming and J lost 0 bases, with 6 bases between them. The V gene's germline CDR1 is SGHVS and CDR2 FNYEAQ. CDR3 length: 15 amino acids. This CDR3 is CASSFGGSGANVLTF. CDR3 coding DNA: TGTGCCAGCAGCTTCGGCGGCTCTGGGGCCAACGTCCTGACTTTC.

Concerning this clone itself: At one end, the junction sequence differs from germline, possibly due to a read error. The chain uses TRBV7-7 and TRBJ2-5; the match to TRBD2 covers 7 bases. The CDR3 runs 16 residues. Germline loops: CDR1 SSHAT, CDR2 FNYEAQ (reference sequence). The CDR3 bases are TGTGCTAGCACCCCCGGGGAACAGCGGGGCCGAGAGACCCAGTACTTC. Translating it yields CASTPGEQRGRETQYF.

Here the CDR3 reads CARRQNTEAFF. The CDR3 DNA is TGCGCCAGGAGACAGAACACTGAAGCTTTCTTT. The V call is TRBV5-1, the J call TRBJ1-1, with no clear D. V was shortened by 8 bases and J by 1 base, with 6 bases between the two germline ends. This CDR3 has 11 residues. CDR1 SGHRS and CDR2 YFSETQ come from the germline V gene. The entire variable domain, with the rest obtained from reference TRBV5-1 and TRBJ1-1, is as follows: KAGVTQTPRYLIKTRGQQVTLSCSPISGHRSVSWYQQTPGQGLQFLFEYFSETQRNKGNFPGRFSGRQFSNSRSEMNVSTLELGDSALYLCARRQNTEAFFGQGTRLTVV.

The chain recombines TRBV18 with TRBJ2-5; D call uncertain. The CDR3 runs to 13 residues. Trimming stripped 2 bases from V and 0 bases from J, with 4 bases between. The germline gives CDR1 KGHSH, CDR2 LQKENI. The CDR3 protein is CASSPIYQETQYF. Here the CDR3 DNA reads TGTGCCAGCTCACCAATATACCAAGAGACCCAGTACTTC.

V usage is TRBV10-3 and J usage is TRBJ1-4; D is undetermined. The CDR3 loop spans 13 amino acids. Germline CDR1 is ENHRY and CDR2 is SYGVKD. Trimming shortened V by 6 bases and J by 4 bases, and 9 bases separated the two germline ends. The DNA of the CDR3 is TGTGCCATCAGAGCGGGTCTTAATGAAAAACTGTTTTTT. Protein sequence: CAIRAGLNEKLFF.

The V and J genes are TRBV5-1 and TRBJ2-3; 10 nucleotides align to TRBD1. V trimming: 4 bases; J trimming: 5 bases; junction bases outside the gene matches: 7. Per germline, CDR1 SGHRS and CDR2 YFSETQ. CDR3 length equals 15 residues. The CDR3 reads CASSIAGTGVDTQYF. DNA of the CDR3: TGCGCCAGCAGCATAGCCGGGACAGGGGTAGATACGCAGTATTTT.

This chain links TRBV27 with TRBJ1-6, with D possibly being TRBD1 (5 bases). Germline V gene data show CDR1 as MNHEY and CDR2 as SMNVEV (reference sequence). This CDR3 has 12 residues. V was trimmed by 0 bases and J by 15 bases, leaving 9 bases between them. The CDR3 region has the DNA TGTGCCAGCAGTTTATCGGGGCTTTACCTCCACTTT. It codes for CASSLSGLYLHF.

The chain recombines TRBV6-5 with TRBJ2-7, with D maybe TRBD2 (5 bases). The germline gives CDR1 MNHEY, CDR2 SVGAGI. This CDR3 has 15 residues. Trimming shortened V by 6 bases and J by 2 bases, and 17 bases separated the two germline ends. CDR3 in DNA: TGTGCCAGCAGCACCCGGACTGGTGTCGCCTACGAGCAGTACTTC. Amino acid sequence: CASSTRTGVAYEQYF.

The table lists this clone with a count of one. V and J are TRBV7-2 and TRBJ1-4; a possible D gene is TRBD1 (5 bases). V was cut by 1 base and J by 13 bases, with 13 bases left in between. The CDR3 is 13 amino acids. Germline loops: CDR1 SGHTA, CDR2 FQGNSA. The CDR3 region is CASSLGAGGVLFF. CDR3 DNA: TGTGCCAGCAGCTTAGGGGCGGGGGGGGTACTGTTTTTT. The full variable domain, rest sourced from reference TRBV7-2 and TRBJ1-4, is GAGVSQSPSNKVTEKGKDVELRCDPISGHTALYWYRQSLGQGLEFLIYFQGNSAPDKSGLPSDRFSAERTGGSVSTLTIQRTQQEDSAVYLCASSLGAGGVLFFGSGTQLSVL.

The CDR3 sequence: CASGGQASGDEQYF. The CDR3 bases are TGTGCCAGCGGGGGACAGGCCAGTGGAGACGAGCAGTACTTC. This chain uses TRBV2 with TRBJ2-7; 8 bases match TRBD1. This CDR3 contains 14 residues. V lost 8 bases and J lost 5; bases outside the gene matches: 11. Looked up from germline, CDR1 is SNHLY and CDR2 is FYNNEI. Supplemented by reference TRBV2 and TRBJ2-7, the full variable domain reads EPEVTQTPSHQVTQMGQEVILRCVPISNHLYFYWYRQILGQKVEFLVSFYNNEISEKSEIFDDQFSVERPDGSNFTLKIRSTKLEDSAMYFCASGGQASGDEQYFGPGTRLTVT.

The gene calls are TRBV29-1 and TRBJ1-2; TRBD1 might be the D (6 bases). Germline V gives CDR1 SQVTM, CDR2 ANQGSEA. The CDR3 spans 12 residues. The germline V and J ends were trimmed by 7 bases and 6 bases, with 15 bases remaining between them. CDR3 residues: CSAGEGGNGYTF. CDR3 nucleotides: TGCAGCGCCGGGGAGGGGGGGAATGGCTACACCTTC.

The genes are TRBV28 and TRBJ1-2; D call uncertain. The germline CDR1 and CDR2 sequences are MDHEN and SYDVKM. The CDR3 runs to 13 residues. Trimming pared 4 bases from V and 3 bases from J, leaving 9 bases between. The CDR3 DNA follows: TGTGCCAGCAGTTCTCGAGGTTACTATGGCTACACCTTC. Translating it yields CASSSRGYYGYTF.